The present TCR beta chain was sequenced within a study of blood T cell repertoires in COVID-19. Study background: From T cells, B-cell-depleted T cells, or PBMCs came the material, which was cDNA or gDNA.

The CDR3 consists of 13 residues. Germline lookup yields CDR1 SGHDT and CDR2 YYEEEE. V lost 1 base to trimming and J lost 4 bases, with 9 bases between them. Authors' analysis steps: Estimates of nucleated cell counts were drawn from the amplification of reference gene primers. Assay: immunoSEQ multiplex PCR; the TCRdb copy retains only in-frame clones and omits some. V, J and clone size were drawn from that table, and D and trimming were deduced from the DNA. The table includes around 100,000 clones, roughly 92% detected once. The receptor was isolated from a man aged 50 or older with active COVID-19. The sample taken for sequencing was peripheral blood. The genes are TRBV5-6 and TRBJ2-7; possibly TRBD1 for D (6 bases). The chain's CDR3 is CASSLTGWYEQYF. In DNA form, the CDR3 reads TGTGCCAGCAGCTTGACAGGGTGGTACGAGCAGTACTTC.